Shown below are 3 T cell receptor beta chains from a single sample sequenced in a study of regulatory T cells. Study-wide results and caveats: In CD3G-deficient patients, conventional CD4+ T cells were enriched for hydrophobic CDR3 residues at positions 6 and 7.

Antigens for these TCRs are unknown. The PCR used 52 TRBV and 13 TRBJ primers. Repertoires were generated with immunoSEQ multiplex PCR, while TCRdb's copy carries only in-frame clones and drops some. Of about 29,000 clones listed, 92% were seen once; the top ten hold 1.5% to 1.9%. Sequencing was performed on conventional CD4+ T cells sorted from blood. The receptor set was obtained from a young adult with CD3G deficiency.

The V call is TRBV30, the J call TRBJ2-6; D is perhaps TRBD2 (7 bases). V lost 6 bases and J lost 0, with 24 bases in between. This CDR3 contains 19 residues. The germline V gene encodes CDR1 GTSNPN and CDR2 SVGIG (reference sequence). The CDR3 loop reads CACPSGGLHISSGANVLTF. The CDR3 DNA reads TGTGCCTGCCCCTCGGGGGGCCTTCATATATCCTCTGGGGCCAACGTCCTGACTTTC.

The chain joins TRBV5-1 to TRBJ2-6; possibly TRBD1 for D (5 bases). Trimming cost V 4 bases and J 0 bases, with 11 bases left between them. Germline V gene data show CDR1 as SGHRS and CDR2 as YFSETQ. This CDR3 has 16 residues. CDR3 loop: CASSPGPISGANVLTF. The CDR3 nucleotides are TGCGCCAGCAGCCCAGGGCCTATCTCTGGGGCCAACGTCCTGACTTTC.

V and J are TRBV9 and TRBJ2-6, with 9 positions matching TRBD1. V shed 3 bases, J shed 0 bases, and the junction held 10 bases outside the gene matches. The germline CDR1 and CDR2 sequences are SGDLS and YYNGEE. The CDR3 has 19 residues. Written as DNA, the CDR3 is TGTGCCAGCAGCGGGGGGGACAGGGACCCCCCCTCTGGGGCCAACGTCCTGACTTTC. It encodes CASSGGDRDPPSGANVLTF.